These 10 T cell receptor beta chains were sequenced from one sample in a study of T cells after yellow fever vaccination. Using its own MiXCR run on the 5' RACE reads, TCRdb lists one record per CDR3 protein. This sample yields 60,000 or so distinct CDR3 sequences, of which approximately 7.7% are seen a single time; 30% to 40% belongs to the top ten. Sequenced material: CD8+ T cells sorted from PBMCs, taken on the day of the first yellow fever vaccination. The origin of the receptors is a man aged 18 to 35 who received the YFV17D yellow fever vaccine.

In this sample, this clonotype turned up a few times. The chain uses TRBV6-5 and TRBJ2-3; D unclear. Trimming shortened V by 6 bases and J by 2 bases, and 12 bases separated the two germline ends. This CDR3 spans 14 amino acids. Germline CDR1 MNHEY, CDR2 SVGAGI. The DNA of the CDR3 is TGTGCCAGCAGGGTTTGGGGTTACACAGATACGCAGTATTTT. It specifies CASRVWGYTDTQYF.

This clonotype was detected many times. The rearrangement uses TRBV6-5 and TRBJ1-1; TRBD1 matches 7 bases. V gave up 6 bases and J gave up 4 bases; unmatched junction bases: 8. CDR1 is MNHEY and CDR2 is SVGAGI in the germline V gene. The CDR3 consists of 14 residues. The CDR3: CASSHGTALTEAFF. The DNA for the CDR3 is TGTGCCAGCAGCCACGGGACAGCCCTCACTGAAGCTTTCTTT.

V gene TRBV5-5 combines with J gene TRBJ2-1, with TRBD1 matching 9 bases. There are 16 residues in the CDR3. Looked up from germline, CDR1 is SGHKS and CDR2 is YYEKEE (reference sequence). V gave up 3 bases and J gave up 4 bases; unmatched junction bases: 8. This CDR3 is CASSWTGATSYNEQFF. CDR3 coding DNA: TGTGCCAGCAGCTGGACAGGGGCAACGAGTTACAATGAGCAGTTCTTC.

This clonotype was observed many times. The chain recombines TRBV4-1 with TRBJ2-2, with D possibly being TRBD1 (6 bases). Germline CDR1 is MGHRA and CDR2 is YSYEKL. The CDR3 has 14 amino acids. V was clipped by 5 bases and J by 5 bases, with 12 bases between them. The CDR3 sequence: CASSEHQGTGELFF. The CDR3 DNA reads TGCGCCAGCAGCGAACATCAGGGGACCGGGGAGCTGTTTTTT.

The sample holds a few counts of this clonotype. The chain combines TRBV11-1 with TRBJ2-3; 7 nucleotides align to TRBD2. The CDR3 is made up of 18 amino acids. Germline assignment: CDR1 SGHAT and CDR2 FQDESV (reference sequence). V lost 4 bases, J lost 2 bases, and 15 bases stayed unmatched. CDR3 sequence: CASSSNESFGGITDTQYF. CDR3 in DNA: TGTGCCAGCAGCTCGAACGAATCATTCGGGGGGATCACAGATACGCAGTATTTT.

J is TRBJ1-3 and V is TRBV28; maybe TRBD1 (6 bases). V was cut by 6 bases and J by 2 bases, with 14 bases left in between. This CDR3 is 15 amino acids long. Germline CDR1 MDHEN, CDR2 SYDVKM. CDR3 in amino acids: CASRGQGRAGNTIYF. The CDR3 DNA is TGTGCCAGCAGAGGGCAGGGGCGCGCTGGAAACACCATATATTTT.

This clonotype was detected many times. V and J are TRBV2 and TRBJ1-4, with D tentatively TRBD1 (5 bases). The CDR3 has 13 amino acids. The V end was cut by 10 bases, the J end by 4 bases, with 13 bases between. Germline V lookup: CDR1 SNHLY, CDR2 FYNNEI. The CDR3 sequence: CAIPGPSNEKLFF. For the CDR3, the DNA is TGTGCCATCCCGGGACCCAGTAATGAAAAACTGTTTTTT.

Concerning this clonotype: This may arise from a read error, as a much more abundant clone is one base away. DNA of the CDR3: TGCAGCATGACGGGGGGACTCTCCTGCAATGAGCAGTTCTTC. It is translated as CSMTGGLSCNEQFF. The chain has TRBV20-1 and TRBJ2-1, with 7 positions matching TRBD2. Germline V CDR1 and CDR2: DFQATT, SNEGSKA (reference sequence). CDR3 length: 14 amino acids.

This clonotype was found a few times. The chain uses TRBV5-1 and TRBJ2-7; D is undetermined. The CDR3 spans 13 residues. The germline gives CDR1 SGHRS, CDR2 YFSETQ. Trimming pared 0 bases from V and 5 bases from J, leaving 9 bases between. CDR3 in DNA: TGCGCCAGCAGCTTGGGACGGCAGGACGAGCAGTACTTC. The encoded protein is CASSLGRQDEQYF.

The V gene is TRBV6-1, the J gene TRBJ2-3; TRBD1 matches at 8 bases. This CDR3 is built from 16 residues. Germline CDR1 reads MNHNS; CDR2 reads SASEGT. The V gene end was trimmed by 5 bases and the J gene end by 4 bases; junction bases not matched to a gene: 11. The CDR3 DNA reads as TGTGCCAGCAGTAAAGGACAGGGTGGAATCCCAGATACGCAGTATTTT. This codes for CASSKGQGGIPDTQYF.